This T cell receptor beta chain was identified in a study of blood T cell repertoires in COVID-19. The wider study: COVID-19 samples from acute and convalescent phases originated in the United States, Italy and Spain. The analysed material was cDNA or gDNA that came from T cells, B-cell-depleted T cells, or PBMCs.

This CDR3 contains 15 residues. J lost 2 bases, V lost 5 bases, and 3 bases had no gene match. In germline, CDR1 is MNHEY, CDR2 SVGEGT. Methods used by the authors: Nucleated cell number was recorded as an estimate derived from reference gene primer amplification. This table comes from immunoSEQ multiplex PCR, and its TCRdb copy is limited to in-frame clones, with some not included. V and J calls and clone size are given by that table; D and trimming were obtained from the DNA. The table has about 110,000 clones, around 82% seen once; the top ten hold approximately 17%. V and J are TRBV6-2 or TRBV6-3 and TRBJ2-1; 10 bases align to TRBD2. The specimen was peripheral blood. The TCR sequence derives from a woman aged 60-70 years with acute or convalescent COVID-19. CDR3 in amino acids: CASSILAGAYNEQFF. The CDR3 region has the DNA TGTGCCAGCAGTATCCTAGCGGGGGCCTACAATGAGCAGTTCTTC.